The sequence of this T cell receptor (beta chain) was determined in a study of early T cells in non-severe SARS-CoV-2 infection. Study details: Sequenced material consisted of bulk RNA (from unsorted whole blood), and chains were unpaired.

Germline CDR1 reads ENHRY; CDR2 reads SYGVKD. The CDR3 extends over 15 amino acids. Trimming removed 3 bases from V and 4 bases from J, with 15 bases in between. This clonotype was observed a handful of times. Via MiXCR, TCRdb re-called the 5' RACE reads, giving one row per CDR3 protein. The sample lists about 60,000 distinct CDR3 sequences, 8% to 10% occurring once. The source is an adult who was a healthcare worker with PCR-confirmed SARS-CoV-2 infection or an uninfected control (not recorded which). The chain combines TRBV10-3 with TRBJ2-5, with D maybe TRBD2 (5 bases). The source material was whole blood. The chain's CDR3 is CAISDLESGGETQYF. Here the CDR3 DNA reads TGTGCCATCAGTGATCTCGAGTCTGGAGGAGAGACCCAGTACTTC.